This T cell receptor (beta chain) appears in the sequencing data of a study of blood T cells in healthy people across ages. Caucasian, healthy and from Russia, the donors were aged between roughly 6 and 95. Every donor provided around 10 milliliters of peripheral blood. Using a J-beta primer mix together with a sample-barcoded 5' primer, a second PCR was run for about 7 to 12 cycles. A tag from a template-switch adaptor with 12 random nucleotides marked each cDNA molecule. From each sample, at least 3 million paired-end reads containing CDR3 were obtained. TCRdb analysed the 5' RACE reads with MiXCR anew, one entry per CDR3 protein. Of fewer than 800,000 distinct CDR3 sequences in the sample, 49% were seen once. The receptor's source is a woman aged 55 to 70 in good health. Input material: blood.

The CDR3 DNA follows: TGCGCCAGCAGTTGGGGTCGAACAGGACAAGAGACCCAGTACTTC. Translation gives CASSWGRTGQETQYF. The V call is TRBV5-1, the J call TRBJ2-5; maybe TRBD1 (5 bases). CDR1 is SGHRS, CDR2 YFSETQ, per germline. Trimming pared 5 bases from V and 2 bases from J, leaving 16 bases between. CDR3 length: 15 residues.